This T cell receptor beta chain was obtained from a study of cytomegalovirus exposure and HLA in healthy donors. The PCR made use of 60 Vbeta and 13 Jbeta primers. Sequenced by immunoSEQ multiplex PCR; TCRdb stores in-frame clones only, minus some. This table has 150,000 to 200,000 clones, under 90% appearing once. The study sampled nominally healthy donors, though unrecorded immune exposures were likely. V gave up 4 bases and J gave up 3 bases, with 16 bases separating them. Germline V CDR1 and CDR2: SGHRS, YFSETQ. This CDR3 contains 16 residues. General observations from the study: Rare TCR sequences predominated, though certain public TCRs were found in many donors.

As concerns this clone: Its antigen remains unknown.

V is TRBV5-1 and J is TRBJ2-2; D perhaps matches TRBD1 (6 bases). This TCR came from a boy aged 2 to 10 in good health and CMV-seronegative. Sequencing used PBMCs. The CDR3 region has the DNA TGCGCCAGCAGCCTGGAAATGGACAGCTACACCGGGGAGCTGTTTTTT. The encoded protein is CASSLEMDSYTGELFF.